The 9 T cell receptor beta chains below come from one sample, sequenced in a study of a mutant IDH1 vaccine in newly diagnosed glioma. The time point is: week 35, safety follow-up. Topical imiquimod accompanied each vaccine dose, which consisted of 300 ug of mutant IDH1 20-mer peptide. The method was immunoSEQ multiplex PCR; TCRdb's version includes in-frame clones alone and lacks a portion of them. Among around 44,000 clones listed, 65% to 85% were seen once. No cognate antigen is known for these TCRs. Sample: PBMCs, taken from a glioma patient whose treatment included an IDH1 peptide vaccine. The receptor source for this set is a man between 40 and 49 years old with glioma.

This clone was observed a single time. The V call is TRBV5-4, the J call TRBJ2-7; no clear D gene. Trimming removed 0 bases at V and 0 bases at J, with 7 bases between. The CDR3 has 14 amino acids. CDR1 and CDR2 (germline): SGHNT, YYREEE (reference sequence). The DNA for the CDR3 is TGTGCCAGCAGCTTGGGTGCGGTCTCCTACGAGCAGTACTTC. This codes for CASSLGAVSYEQYF.

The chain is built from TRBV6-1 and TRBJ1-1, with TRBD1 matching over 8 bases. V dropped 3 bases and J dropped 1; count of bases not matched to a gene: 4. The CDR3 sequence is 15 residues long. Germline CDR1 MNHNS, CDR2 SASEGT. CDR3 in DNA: TGTGCCAGCAGTGAGCTAGGACAGGGGAACACTGAAGCTTTCTTT. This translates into CASSELGQGNTEAFF.

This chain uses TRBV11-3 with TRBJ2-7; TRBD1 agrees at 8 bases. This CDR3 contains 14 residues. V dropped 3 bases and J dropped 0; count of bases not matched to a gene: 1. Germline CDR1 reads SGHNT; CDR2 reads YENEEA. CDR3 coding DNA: TGTGCCAGCAGCTTGACAGGGGCCTCCTACGAGCAGTACTTC. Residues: CASSLTGASYEQYF. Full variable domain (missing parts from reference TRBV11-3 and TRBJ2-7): EAGVVQSPRYKIIEKKQPVAFWCNPISGHNTLYWYLQNLGQGPELLIRYENEEAVDDSQLPKDRFSAERLKGVDSTLKIQPAELGDSAVYLCASSLTGASYEQYFGPGTRLTVT.

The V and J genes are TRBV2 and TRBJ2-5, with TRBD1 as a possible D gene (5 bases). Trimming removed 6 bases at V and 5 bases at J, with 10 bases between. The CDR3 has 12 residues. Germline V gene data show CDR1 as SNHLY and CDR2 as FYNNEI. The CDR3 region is CASRGVGETQYF. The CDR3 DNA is TGTGCCAGCAGAGGGGTCGGGGAGACCCAGTACTTC.

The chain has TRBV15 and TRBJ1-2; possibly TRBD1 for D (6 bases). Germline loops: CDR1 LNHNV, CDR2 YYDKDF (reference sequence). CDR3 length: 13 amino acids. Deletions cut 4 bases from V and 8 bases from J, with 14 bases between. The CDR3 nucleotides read TGTGCCACCAGCATCCGGACAGCCCAAGGCTACACCTTC. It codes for CATSIRTAQGYTF.

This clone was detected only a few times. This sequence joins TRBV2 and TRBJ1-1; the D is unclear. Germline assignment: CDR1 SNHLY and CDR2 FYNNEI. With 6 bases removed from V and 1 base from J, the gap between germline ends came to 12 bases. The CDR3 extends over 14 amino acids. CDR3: CASSDGLRNTEAFF. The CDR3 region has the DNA TGTGCCAGCAGCGACGGGCTGCGGAACACTGAAGCTTTCTTT.

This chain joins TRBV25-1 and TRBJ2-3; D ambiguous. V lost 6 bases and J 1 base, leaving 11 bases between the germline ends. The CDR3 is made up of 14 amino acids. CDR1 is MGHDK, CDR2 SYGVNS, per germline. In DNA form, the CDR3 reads TGTGCCAGCAGCAATCCAGGTGGCACAGATACGCAGTATTTT. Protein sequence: CASSNPGGTDTQYF.

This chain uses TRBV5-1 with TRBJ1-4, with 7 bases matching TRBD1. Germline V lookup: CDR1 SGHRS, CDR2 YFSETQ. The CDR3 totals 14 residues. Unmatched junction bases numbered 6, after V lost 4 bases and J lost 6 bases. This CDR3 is CASSHRGRDEKLFF. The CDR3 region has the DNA TGCGCCAGCAGCCATAGGGGGCGCGATGAAAAACTGTTTTTT. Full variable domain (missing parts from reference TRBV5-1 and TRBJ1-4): KAGVTQTPRYLIKTRGQQVTLSCSPISGHRSVSWYQQTPGQGLQFLFEYFSETQRNKGNFPGRFSGRQFSNSRSEMNVSTLELGDSALYLCASSHRGRDEKLFFGSGTQLSVL.

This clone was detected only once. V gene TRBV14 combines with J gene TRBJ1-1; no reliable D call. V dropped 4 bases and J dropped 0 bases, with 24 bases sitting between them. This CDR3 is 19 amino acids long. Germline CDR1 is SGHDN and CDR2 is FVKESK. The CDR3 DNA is TGTGCCAGCAGCCGCAAAAGGGAGAAATGGGAGGAAGTGAACACTGAAGCTTTCTTT. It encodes CASSRKREKWEEVNTEAFF.